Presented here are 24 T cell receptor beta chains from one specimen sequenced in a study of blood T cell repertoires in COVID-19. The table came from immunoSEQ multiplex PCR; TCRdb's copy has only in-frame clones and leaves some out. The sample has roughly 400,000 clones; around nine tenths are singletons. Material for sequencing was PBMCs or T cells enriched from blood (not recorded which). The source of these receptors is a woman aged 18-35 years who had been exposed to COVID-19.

CDR3 sequence (DNA): TGTGCCAGCAGCTTAGCTTTCGGGGGGCAAGAGACCCAGTACTTC. It is translated as CASSLAFGGQETQYF. V gene TRBV7-7 combines with J gene TRBJ2-5; 7 nucleotides agree with TRBD2. Germline V gene data show CDR1 as SSHAT and CDR2 as FNYEAQ (reference sequence). With 0 bases clipped from V and 2 bases from J, the junction kept 3 bases outside the gene matches. The CDR3 sequence is 15 residues long.

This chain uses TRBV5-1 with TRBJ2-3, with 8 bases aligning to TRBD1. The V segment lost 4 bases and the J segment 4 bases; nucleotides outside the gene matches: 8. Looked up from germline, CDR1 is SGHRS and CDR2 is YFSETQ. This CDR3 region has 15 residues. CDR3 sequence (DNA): TGCGCCAGCAGCAAAGGACAGGGTGGGCCAGATACGCAGTATTTT. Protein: CASSKGQGGPDTQYF.

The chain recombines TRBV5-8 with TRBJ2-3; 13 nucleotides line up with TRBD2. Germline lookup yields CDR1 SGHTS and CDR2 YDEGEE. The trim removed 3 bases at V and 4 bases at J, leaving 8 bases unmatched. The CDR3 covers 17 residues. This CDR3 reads CASSSPGLAGPSDTQYF. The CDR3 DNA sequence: TGTGCCAGCAGCTCGCCGGGACTAGCGGGGCCATCAGATACGCAGTATTTT.

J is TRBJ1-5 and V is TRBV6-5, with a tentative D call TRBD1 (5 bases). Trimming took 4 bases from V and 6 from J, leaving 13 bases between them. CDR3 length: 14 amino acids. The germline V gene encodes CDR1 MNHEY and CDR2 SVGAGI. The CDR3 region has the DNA TGTGCCAGCAGTTCCCAGGGAAACAGTCAGCCCCAGCATTTT. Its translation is CASSSQGNSQPQHF.

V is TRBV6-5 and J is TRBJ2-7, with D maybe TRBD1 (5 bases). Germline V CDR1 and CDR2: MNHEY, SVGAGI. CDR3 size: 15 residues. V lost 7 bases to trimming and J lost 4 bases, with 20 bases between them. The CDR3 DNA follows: TGTGCCAGCACTTGGGCAAGGGGCAGCGAGTACGAGCAGTACTTC. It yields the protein CASTWARGSEYEQYF.

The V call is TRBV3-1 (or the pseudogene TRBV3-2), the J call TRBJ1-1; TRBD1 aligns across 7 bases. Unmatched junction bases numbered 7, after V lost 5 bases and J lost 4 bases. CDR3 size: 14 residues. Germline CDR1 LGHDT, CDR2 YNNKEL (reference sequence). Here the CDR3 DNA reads TGTGCCAGCAGCGACGGACAGGCGATCACTGAAGCTTTCTTT. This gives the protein CASSDGQAITEAFF.

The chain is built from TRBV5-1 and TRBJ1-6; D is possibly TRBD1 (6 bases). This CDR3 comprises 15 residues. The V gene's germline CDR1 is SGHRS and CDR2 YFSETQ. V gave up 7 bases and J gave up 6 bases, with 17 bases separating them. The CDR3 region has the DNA TGCGCCAGCCGGGACACGGCAGGCGTTAATTCACCCCTCCACTTT. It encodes CASRDTAGVNSPLHF.

DNA for the CDR3: TGTGCCAGCAGCAACCGGGACAAGGCTGCTGAAAACATTCAGTACTTC. Translation: CASSNRDKAAENIQYF. The chain joins TRBV5-4 to TRBJ2-4, with a tentative D call TRBD1 (6 bases). The CDR3 is 16 amino acids. The germline V gene encodes CDR1 SGHNT and CDR2 YYREEE (reference sequence). Trimming shortened V by 4 bases and J by 5 bases, and 19 bases separated the two germline ends.

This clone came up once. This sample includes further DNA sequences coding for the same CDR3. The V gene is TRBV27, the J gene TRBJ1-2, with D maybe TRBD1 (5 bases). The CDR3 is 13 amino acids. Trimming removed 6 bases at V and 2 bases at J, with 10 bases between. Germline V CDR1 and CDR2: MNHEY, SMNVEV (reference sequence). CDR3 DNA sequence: TGTGCCAGCAGCCCCGACAGAAACTATGGCTACACCTTC. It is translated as CASSPDRNYGYTF.

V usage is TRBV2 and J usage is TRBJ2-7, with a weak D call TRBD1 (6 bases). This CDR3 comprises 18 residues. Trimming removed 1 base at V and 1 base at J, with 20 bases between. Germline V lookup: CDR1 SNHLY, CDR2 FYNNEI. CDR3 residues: CASSEGGWTVMKSYEQYF. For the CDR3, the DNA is TGTGCCAGCAGTGAAGGGGGGTGGACAGTTATGAAGTCCTACGAGCAGTACTTC. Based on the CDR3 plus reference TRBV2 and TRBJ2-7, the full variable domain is EPEVTQTPSHQVTQMGQEVILRCVPISNHLYFYWYRQILGQKVEFLVSFYNNEISEKSEIFDDQFSVERPDGSNFTLKIRSTKLEDSAMYFCASSEGGWTVMKSYEQYFGPGTRLTVT.

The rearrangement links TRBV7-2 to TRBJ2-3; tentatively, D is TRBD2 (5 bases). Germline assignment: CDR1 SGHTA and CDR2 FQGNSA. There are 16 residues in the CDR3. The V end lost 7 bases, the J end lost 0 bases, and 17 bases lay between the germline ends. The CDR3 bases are TGTGCCAGCAATAGGCCCGGGGTTGCTAGCACAGATACGCAGTATTTT. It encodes CASNRPGVASTDTQYF.

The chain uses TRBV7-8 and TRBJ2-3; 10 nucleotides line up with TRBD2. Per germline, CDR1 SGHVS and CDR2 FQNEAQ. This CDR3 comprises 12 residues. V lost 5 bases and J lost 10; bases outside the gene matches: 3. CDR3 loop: CASSLSGGPQYF. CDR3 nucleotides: TGTGCCAGCAGCCTTAGCGGGGGGCCGCAGTATTTT.

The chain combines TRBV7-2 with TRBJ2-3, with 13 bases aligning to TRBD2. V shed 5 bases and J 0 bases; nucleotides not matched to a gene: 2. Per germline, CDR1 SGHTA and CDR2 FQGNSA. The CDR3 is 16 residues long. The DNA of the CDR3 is TGTGCCAGCAGCGCGGGACTAGCGGGAAGCACAGATACGCAGTATTTT. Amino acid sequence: CASSAGLAGSTDTQYF.

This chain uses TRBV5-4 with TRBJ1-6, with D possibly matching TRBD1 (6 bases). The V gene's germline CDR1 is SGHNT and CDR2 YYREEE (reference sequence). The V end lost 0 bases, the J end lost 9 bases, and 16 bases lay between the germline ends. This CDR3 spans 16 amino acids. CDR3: CASSLGTDSGISPLHF. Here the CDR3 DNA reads TGTGCCAGCAGCTTGGGGACAGACTCTGGGATTTCACCCCTCCACTTT.

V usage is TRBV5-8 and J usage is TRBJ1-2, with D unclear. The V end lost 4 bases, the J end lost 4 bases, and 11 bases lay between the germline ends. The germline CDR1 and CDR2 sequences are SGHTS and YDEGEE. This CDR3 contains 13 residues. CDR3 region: CASSPPSGYGYTF. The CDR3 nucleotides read TGTGCCAGCAGCCCGCCCTCGGGCTATGGCTACACCTTC.

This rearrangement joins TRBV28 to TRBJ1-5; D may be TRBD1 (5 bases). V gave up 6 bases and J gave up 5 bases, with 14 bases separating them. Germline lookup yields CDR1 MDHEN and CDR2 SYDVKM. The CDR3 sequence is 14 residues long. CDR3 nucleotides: TGTGCCAGCAGCTCGCGGGGCGAGCATCAGCCCCAGCATTTT. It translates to CASSSRGEHQPQHF.

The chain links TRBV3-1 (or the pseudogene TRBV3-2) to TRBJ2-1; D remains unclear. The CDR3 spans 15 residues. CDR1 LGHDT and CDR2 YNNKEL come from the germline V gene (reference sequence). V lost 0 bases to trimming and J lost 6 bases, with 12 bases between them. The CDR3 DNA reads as TGTGCCAGCAGCCAAGACGTAAGCTACCCCAATGAGCAGTTCTTC. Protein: CASSQDVSYPNEQFF.

The CDR3 nucleotides are TGTGCCAGTCGGACTAGTTTTGCAATTGAGCAGTTCTTC. Translated: CASRTSFAIEQFF. This sequence joins TRBV19 and TRBJ2-1; TRBD2 agrees at 7 bases. Germline CDR1 and CDR2: LNHDA and SQIVND (reference sequence). V lost 8 bases to trimming and J lost 9 bases; unmatched junction nucleotides: 10. This CDR3 is 13 amino acids long.

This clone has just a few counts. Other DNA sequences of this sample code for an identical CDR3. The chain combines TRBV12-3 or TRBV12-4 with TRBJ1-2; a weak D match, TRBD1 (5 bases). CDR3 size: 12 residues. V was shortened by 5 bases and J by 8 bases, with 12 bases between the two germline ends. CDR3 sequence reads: CASSLPRGGYTF. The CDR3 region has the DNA TGTGCCAGCAGTCTCCCTAGGGGCGGCTACACCTTC.

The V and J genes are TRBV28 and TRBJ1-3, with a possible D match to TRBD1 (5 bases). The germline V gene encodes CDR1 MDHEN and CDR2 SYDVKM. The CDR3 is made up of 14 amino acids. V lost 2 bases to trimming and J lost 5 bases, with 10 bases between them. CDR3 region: CASSLRQGRNTIYF. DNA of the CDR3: TGTGCCAGCAGTTTACGTCAGGGCCGAAACACCATATATTTT.

As DNA, the CDR3 is TGTGCCAGCAGTTTACGGGACAGCTATGGCTACACCTTC. The encoded protein is CASSLRDSYGYTF. The J gene is TRBJ1-2, the V gene TRBV28; 7 bases match TRBD1. J was trimmed by 4 bases and V by 2 bases; bases with no gene match: 1. CDR1 is MDHEN and CDR2 is SYDVKM in the germline V gene. There are 13 residues in the CDR3.

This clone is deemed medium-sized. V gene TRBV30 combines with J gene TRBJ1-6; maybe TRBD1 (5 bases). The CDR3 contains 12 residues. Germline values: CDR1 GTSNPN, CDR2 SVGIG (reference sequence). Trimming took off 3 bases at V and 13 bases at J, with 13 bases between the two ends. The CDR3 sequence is CAWSSGVGPLHF. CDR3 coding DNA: TGTGCCTGGAGCTCGGGGGTCGGCCCCCTCCACTTT.

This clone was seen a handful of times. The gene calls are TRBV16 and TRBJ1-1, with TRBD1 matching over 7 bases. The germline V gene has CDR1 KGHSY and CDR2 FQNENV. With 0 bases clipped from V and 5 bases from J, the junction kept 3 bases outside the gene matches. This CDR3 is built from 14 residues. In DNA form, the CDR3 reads TGTGCCAGCAGCCAATCTGCAGGGGGAACTGAAGCTTTCTTT. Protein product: CASSQSAGGTEAFF.

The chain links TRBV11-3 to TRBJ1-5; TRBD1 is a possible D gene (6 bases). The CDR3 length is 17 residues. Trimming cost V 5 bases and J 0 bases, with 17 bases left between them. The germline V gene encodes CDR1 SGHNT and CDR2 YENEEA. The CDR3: CASSTRQAKYSNQPQHF. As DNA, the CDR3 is TGTGCCAGCAGCACCAGACAGGCTAAATATAGCAATCAGCCCCAGCATTTT.